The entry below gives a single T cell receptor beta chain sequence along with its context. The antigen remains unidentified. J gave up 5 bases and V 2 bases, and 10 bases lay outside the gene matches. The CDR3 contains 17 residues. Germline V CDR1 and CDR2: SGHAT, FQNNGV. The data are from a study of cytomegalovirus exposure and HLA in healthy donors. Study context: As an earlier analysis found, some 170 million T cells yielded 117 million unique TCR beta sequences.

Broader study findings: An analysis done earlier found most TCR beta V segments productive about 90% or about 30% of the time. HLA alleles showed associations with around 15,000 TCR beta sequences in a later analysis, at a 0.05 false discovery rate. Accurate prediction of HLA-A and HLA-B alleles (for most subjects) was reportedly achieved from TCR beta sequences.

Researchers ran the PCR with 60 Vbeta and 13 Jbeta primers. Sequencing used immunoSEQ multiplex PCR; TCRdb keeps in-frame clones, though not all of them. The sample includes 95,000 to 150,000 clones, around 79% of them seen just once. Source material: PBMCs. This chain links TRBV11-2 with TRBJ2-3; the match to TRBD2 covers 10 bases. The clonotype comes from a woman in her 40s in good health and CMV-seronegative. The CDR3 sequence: CASSLLPSGGAKDTQYF. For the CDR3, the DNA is TGTGCCAGCAGCTTACTACCGAGCGGGGGGGCCAAAGATACGCAGTATTTT.